This section outlines one T cell receptor beta chain sequence together with its context. Its specificity is not known. The length of the CDR3 is 14 residues. Deletions cut 2 bases from V and 4 bases from J, with 9 bases between. The V gene's germline CDR1 is SGHAT and CDR2 FQNNGV. These data are taken from a study of T cell clonotyping in hematopoietic cell transplantation. Study-wide results and caveats: At the given depth, recipient repertoires were over 95% de novo clonotypes. Pathologically expanded recipient clonotypes increased progressively from day 30 to day 180 as diversity fell.

Assay: immunoSEQ multiplex PCR; the TCRdb copy retains only in-frame clones and omits some. The sample shows under 45,000 clones, approximately 89% of them seen only once. This TCR was recovered from a woman aged 40-49 years in good health. Some clones in this sample may be carry-over from other donors' samples. The V gene is TRBV11-2, the J gene TRBJ2-1; TRBD2 might be the D (5 bases). Material for sequencing was peripheral blood mononuclear cells. DNA for the CDR3: TGTGCCAGCAGCTTACCTAGCCTATACAATGAGCAGTTCTTC. Translating gives CASSLPSLYNEQFF. The variable domain in full, completed from reference TRBV11-2 and TRBJ2-1, reads EAGVAQSPRYKIIEKRQSVAFWCNPISGHATLYWYQQILGQGPKLLIQFQNNGVVDDSQLPKDRFSAERLKGVDSTLKIQPAKLEDSAVYLCASSLPSLYNEQFFGPGTRLTVL.